The TCR beta chain described here comes from a study of blood T cell repertoires in COVID-19. Study-level information: Nucleic acid was either cDNA or gDNA, and it came from T cells, B-cell-depleted T cells, or PBMCs.

The germline gives CDR1 SNHLY, CDR2 FYNNEI. CDR3 length: 13 residues. V was cut by 9 bases and J by 5 bases, with 14 bases left in between. Generated by immunoSEQ multiplex PCR, the TCRdb table keeps only in-frame clones and is missing some. This sample has 250,000 to 300,000 clones; approximately 90% occur once, and the top ten carry 2.3%. Participants, 18 to 89 years old, spanned 24 US areas. The study assigned cohorts using participant-reported clinical history. The specimen was PBMCs or T cells enriched from blood (not recorded which). This chain uses TRBV2 with TRBJ2-4, with TRBD1 as a possible D gene (6 bases). The TCR comes from a woman between 40 and 50 years old with acute COVID-19. In nucleotides, the CDR3 is TGTGCCAGTCACCGGGACAAAGAAAACATTCAGTACTTC. Translating gives CASHRDKENIQYF.